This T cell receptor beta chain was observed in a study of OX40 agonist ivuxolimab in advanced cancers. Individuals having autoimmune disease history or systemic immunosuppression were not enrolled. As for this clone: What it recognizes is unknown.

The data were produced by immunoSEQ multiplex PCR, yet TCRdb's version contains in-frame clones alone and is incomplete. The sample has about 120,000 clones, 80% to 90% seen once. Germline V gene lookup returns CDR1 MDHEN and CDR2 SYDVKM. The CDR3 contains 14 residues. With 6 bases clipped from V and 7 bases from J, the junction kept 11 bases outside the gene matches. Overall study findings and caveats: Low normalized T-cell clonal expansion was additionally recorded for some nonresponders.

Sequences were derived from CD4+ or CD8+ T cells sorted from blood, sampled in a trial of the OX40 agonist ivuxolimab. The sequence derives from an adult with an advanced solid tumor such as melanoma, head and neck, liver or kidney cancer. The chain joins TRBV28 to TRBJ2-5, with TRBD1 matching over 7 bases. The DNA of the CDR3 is TGTGCCAGCAGCCCGGGACAGTCGGCGGGGACCCAGTACTTC. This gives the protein CASSPGQSAGTQYF. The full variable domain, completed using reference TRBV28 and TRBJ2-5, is DVKVTQSSRYLVKRTGEKVFLECVQDMDHENMFWYRQDPGLGLRLIYFSYDVKMKEKGDIPEGYSVSREKKERFSLILESASTNQTSMYLCASSPGQSAGTQYFGPGTRLLVL.